This T cell receptor beta chain was sequenced during a study of cytomegalovirus exposure and HLA in healthy donors. General study points: Reports described diagnosis of cytomegalovirus status by the classifier as highly specific and sensitive.

Primers for the PCR totalled 60 Vbeta and 13 Jbeta. Profiled with immunoSEQ multiplex PCR; TCRdb holds only in-frame clones, not every one. The table lists some 200,000 clones, 9.5% to 15% of them singletons, with roughly 7.7% in the top ten. This CDR3 comprises 15 residues. CDR1 is MGHRA, CDR2 YSYEKL, per germline. V lost 4 bases and J 10 bases, leaving 17 bases between the germline ends. The sample holds a few counts of this clone. The antigen remains undetermined. The chain carries TRBV4-1 and TRBJ1-6; D possibly corresponds to TRBD1 (6 bases). The sample comprised PBMCs. This receptor was obtained from a man aged 50 to 60 in good health and CMV-seropositive. The DNA for the CDR3 is TGCGCCAGCAGCCCTGGACAGAACCAGAGGTCACCCCTCCACTTT. It translates to CASSPGQNQRSPLHF.